Listed here is a single TCR beta chain. CD45RA-negative memory and CD45RA+ naive subsets were split from the CD4+ cells. The entry originates in a study of shared clonotypes between healthy human individuals. Study as a whole: Each donor's CD4 naive and CD4 memory cells filled three plates apiece, CD8 naive two, and CD8 memory one.

Every subset had its genomic DNA shared out evenly among several immunoSEQ plates. The data were produced by immunoSEQ multiplex PCR, yet TCRdb's version contains in-frame clones alone and is incomplete. The data contain a few million clones, just under 95% of them singletons. The TCR comes from a man younger than 35 in good health. Some clones in this sample may be carry-over from other donors' samples. Sequencing was performed on naive CD4+ T cells from PBMCs. Sample subset: CD45RA+ positively selected.

CDR3 nucleotides: TGCGCCAGCAGACGGTTGGAGGGGTCCTACAATGAGCAGTTCTTC. It specifies CASRRLEGSYNEQFF. V is TRBV10-2 and J is TRBJ2-1, with D perhaps matching TRBD2 (6 bases). Trimming took off 6 bases at V and 1 base at J, with 13 bases between the two ends. CDR1 WSHSY and CDR2 SAAADI come from the germline V gene. This CDR3 is built from 15 residues.